One sample yielded the 17 T cell receptor beta chains listed below, sequenced in a study of identifying expanded T cells in peripheral blood. Sequenced by immunoSEQ multiplex PCR; TCRdb stores in-frame clones only, minus some. The repertoire holds around 94,000 clones, with 70% to 90% as singletons. The specimen sequenced was blood. These receptors were obtained from a person aged 18 to 70 in good health.

The chain is built from TRBV5-1 and TRBJ2-5; 11 positions match TRBD1. V lost 3 bases to trimming and J lost 6 bases; unmatched junction nucleotides: 10. The CDR3 covers 16 residues. The V gene's germline CDR1 is SGHRS and CDR2 YFSETQ. The CDR3, as DNA: TGCGCCAGCAGCTCCGGGACAGGGGGTAAGGGAAAGACCCAGTACTTC. Residues: CASSSGTGGKGKTQYF.

The chain is built from TRBV11-2 and TRBJ2-2; D remains ambiguous. The CDR3 has 14 amino acids. The V gene lost 8 bases and the J gene lost 4 bases, with 14 bases spanning the gap. Per the germline V gene, CDR1 is SGHAT and CDR2 is FQNNGV. This chain's CDR3 is CASAKGRITGELFF. In nucleotides, the CDR3 is TGTGCCAGCGCGAAGGGTAGAATCACCGGGGAGCTGTTTTTT.

This CDR3 reads CASSYSIQNSPLHF. Written as DNA, the CDR3 is TGTGCCAGCAGTTACTCGATACAGAATTCACCCCTCCACTTT. J is TRBJ1-6 and V is TRBV6-5; D unclear. The CDR3 consists of 14 residues. Per germline, CDR1 MNHEY and CDR2 SVGAGI. The V and J ends lost 0 bases and 7 bases respectively, with 7 bases between them.

The CDR3 here is CASSQSGSSGETQYF. CDR3 nucleotide sequence: TGTGCCAGCAGCCAAAGCGGGTCCTCGGGGGAGACCCAGTACTTC. The V call is TRBV9, the J call TRBJ2-5; perhaps TRBD2 as D (6 bases). Trimming took off 4 bases at V and 5 bases at J, with 18 bases between the two ends. The CDR3 is 15 residues long. Looked up from germline, CDR1 is SGDLS and CDR2 is YYNGEE.

The V gene is TRBV19, the J gene TRBJ1-5; D is possibly TRBD1 (5 bases). The V gene's germline CDR1 is LNHDA and CDR2 SQIVND (reference sequence). V lost 3 bases and J lost 6, with 12 bases in between. The CDR3 length is 14 residues. The CDR3: CASSIQGTGQPQHF. The CDR3 bases are TGTGCCAGTAGTATTCAAGGGACCGGTCAGCCCCAGCATTTT.

The CDR3 protein is CASSVEAGTPRSGNTIYF. In nucleotides, the CDR3 is TGTGCCAGCAGCGTAGAAGCGGGTACCCCCCGCTCTGGAAACACCATATATTTT. V gene TRBV9 combines with J gene TRBJ1-3; unclear D gene. The germline V and J ends were trimmed by 0 bases and 0 bases, with 16 bases remaining between them. The CDR3 has 18 residues. CDR1 is SGDLS, CDR2 YYNGEE, per germline.

The rearrangement links TRBV27 to TRBJ2-6; D perhaps matches TRBD2 (5 bases). V lost 4 bases to trimming and J lost 1 base, with 8 bases between them. The CDR3 is 15 amino acids. Germline assignment: CDR1 MNHEY and CDR2 SMNVEV (reference sequence). CDR3 nucleotide sequence: TGTGCCAGCAGTTCGGACTTATCTGGGGCCAACGTCCTGACTTTC. Translating gives CASSSDLSGANVLTF.

The CDR3 protein is CATSRTRETQYF. CDR3 in DNA: TGTGCCACCAGCAGAACTAGGGAGACCCAGTACTTC. V usage is TRBV15 and J usage is TRBJ2-5, with D maybe TRBD2 (5 bases). Germline values: CDR1 LNHNV, CDR2 YYDKDF (reference sequence). V lost 2 bases and J 5 bases, leaving 6 bases between the germline ends. The CDR3 loop spans 12 amino acids.

This clone was counted a few times. The sample holds other DNA sequences that translate to the same CDR3. This chain connects TRBV9 to TRBJ1-3; D gene unclear. CDR3 length: 12 residues. Germline CDR1 reads SGDLS; CDR2 reads YYNGEE. V lost 0 bases and J lost 4, with 2 bases in between. CDR3 DNA sequence: TGTGCCAGCAGCGTAGCCGGAAACACCATATATTTT. Translated: CASSVAGNTIYF.

The V gene is TRBV10-3, the J gene TRBJ1-2, with D possibly being TRBD1 (5 bases). The CDR3 runs to 14 residues. V was pared by 1 base and J by 8 bases, with 14 bases between. Germline V CDR1 and CDR2: ENHRY, SYGVKD. CDR3 in DNA: TGTGCCATCAGTGAGTTACAGGAAAGTAAGGGCTACACCTTC. As protein: CAISELQESKGYTF.

The V and J genes are TRBV14 and TRBJ1-2; D not certain. The CDR3 extends over 17 amino acids. Deletions cut 0 bases from V and 6 bases from J, with 20 bases between. Looked up from germline, CDR1 is SGHDN and CDR2 is FVKESK. The CDR3 here is CASSQDRPNLHGHGYTF. The DNA of the CDR3 is TGTGCCAGCAGCCAAGATAGGCCTAATCTCCATGGACATGGCTACACCTTC. The full variable domain, completed using reference TRBV14 and TRBJ1-2, is EAGVTQFPSHSVIEKGQTVTLRCDPISGHDNLYWYRRVMGKEIKFLLHFVKESKQDESGMPNNRFLAERTGGTYSTLKVQPAELEDSGVYFCASSQDRPNLHGHGYTFGSGTRLTVV.

The chain couples TRBV6-1 to TRBJ2-7; 7 nucleotides line up with TRBD1. J lost 3 bases, V lost 7 bases, and 9 bases had no gene match. The CDR3 sequence is 14 residues long. The germline CDR1 and CDR2 sequences are MNHNS and SASEGT. In nucleotides, the CDR3 is TGTGCCAGCACCCCCCAGGGGGAGTACTACGAGCAGTACTTC. Protein sequence: CASTPQGEYYEQYF.

This clone was observed once. The CDR3 DNA is TGCGCCAGCAGCCAGTCCTCCGGGACGTACACCTACGAGCAGTACTTC. Amino acid sequence: CASSQSSGTYTYEQYF. The rearrangement links TRBV5-1 to TRBJ2-7; D possibly uses TRBD1 or TRBD2 (5 bases each). CDR3 length: 16 amino acids. The V end lost 4 bases, the J end lost 2 bases, and 19 bases lay between the germline ends. From germline, CDR1 is SGHRS and CDR2 YFSETQ.

V is TRBV30 and J is TRBJ1-2, with D possibly matching TRBD1 (6 bases). The CDR3 has 16 amino acids. Germline-derived CDR1 and CDR2 are GTSNPN and SVGIG (reference sequence). Trimming stripped 4 bases from V and 2 bases from J, with 20 bases between. CDR3 sequence reads: CAWTPGALAMNYGYTF. DNA for the CDR3: TGTGCCTGGACCCCGGGGGCGCTGGCCATGAACTATGGCTACACCTTC.

The chain is built from TRBV5-1 and TRBJ2-7; TRBD1 aligns across 9 bases. Germline loops: CDR1 SGHRS, CDR2 YFSETQ. The CDR3 extends over 14 amino acids. With 2 bases clipped from V and 7 bases from J, the junction kept 7 bases outside the gene matches. The CDR3 is CASSLEQGAREQYF. The CDR3 DNA is TGCGCCAGCAGCTTAGAACAGGGGGCGCGGGAGCAGTACTTC.

This clone was detected once. The chain is built from TRBV5-5 and TRBJ2-6; 7 bases match TRBD1. Trimming removed 4 bases from V and 0 bases from J; junction bases left unmatched: 7. Germline V gene sequence: CDR1 SGHKS, CDR2 YYEKEE (reference sequence). The CDR3 consists of 17 residues. The CDR3 DNA is TGTGCCAGCAGCACCGGGACAGTTAACTCTGGGGCCAACGTCCTGACTTTC. As protein: CASSTGTVNSGANVLTF.

The chain has TRBV25-1 and TRBJ2-7, with 7 bases aligning to TRBD1. V was clipped by 6 bases and J by 4 bases; unmatched bases: 6. The germline V gene has CDR1 MGHDK and CDR2 SYGVNS. This CDR3 is 13 amino acids long. For the CDR3, the DNA is TGTGCCAGCAGAAGACAGGGTGAATACGAGCAGTACTTC. This sequence encodes CASRRQGEYEQYF.